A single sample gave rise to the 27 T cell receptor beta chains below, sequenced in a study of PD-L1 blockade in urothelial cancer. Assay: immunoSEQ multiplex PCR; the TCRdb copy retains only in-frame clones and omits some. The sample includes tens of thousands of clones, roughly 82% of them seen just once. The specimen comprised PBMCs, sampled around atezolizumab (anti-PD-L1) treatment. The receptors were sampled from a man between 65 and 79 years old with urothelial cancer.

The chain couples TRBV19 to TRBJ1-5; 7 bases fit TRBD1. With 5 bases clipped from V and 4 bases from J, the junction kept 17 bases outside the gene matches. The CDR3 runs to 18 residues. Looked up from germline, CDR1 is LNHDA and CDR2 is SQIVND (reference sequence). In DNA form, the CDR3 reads TGTGCCAGTAGTTCGCACCGATCGGGCAGGGGGTTGAATCAGCCCCAGCATTTT. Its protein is CASSSHRSGRGLNQPQHF. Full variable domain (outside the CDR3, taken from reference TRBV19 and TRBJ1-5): DGGITQSPKYLFRKEGQNVTLSCEQNLNHDAMYWYRQDPGQGLRLIYYSQIVNDFQKGDIAEGYSVSREKKESFPLTVTSAQKNPTAFYLCASSSHRSGRGLNQPQHFGDGTRLSIL.

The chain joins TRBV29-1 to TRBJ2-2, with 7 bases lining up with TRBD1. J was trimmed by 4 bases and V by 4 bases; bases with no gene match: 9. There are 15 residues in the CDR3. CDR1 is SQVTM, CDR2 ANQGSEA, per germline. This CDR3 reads CSVGNRGVGTGELFF. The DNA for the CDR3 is TGCAGCGTTGGTAACAGGGGCGTAGGCACCGGGGAGCTGTTTTTT.

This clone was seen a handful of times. For the CDR3, the DNA is TGTGCCATCAGTGAGTCCACTAGCGGGAAGACCGGGGAGCTGTTTTTT. As protein: CAISESTSGKTGELFF. The V call is TRBV10-3, the J call TRBJ2-2, with 10 bases matching TRBD2. Germline lookup yields CDR1 ENHRY and CDR2 SYGVKD. J gave up 5 bases and V 0 bases, and 3 bases lay outside the gene matches. This CDR3 is 16 amino acids long.

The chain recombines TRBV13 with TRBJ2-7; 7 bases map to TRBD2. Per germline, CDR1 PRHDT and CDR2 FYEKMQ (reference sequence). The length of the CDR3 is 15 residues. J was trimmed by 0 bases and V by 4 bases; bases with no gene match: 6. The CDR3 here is CASSSTSAHSYEQYF. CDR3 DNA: TGTGCCAGCAGCTCTACTAGCGCTCACTCCTACGAGCAGTACTTC.

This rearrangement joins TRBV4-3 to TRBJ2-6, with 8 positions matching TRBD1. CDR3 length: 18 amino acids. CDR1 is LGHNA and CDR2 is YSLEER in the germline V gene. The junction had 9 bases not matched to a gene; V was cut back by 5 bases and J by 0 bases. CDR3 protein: CASSARTGPASGANVLTF. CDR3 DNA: TGCGCCAGCAGCGCACGGACAGGGCCAGCCTCTGGGGCCAACGTCCTGACTTTC.

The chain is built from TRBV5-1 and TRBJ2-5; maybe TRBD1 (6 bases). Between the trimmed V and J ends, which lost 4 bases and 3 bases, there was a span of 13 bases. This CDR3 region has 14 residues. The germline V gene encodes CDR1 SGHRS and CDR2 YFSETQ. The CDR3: CASSPGTSEETQYF. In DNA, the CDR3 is TGCGCCAGCAGCCCCGGGACATCCGAAGAGACCCAGTACTTC. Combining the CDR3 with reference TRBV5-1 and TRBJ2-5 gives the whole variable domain KAGVTQTPRYLIKTRGQQVTLSCSPISGHRSVSWYQQTPGQGLQFLFEYFSETQRNKGNFPGRFSGRQFSNSRSEMNVSTLELGDSALYLCASSPGTSEETQYFGPGTRLLVL.

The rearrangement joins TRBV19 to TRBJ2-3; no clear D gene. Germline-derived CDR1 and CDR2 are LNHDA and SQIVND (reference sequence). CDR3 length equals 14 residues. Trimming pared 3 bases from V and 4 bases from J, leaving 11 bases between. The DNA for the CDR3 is TGTGCCAGTAGTATGCCCTCCCAGGCAGATACGCAGTATTTT. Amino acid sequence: CASSMPSQADTQYF.

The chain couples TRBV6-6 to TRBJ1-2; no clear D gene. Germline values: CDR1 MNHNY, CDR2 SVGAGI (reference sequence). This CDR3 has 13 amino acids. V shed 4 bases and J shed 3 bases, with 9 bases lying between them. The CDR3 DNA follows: TGTGCCAGCAGTTCCGCGGATTACTATGGCTACACCTTC. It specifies CASSSADYYGYTF.

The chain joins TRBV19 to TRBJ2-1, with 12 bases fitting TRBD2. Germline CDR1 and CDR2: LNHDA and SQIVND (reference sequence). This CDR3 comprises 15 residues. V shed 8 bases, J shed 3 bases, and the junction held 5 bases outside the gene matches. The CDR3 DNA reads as TGTGCCAGTCGAAAGACTAGCGGGAGCTACAATGAGCAGTTCTTC. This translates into CASRKTSGSYNEQFF.

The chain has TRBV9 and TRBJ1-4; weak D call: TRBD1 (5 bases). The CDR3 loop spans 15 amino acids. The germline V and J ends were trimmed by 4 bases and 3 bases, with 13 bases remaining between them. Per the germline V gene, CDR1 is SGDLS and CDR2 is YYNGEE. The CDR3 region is CASSPLGGANEKLFF. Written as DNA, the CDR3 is TGTGCCAGCAGCCCCTTGGGGGGGGCTAATGAAAAACTGTTTTTT.

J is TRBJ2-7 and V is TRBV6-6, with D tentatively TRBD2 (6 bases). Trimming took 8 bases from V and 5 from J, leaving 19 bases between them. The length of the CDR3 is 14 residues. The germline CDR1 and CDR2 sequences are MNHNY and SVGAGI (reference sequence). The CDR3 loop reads CASRESTTGDEQYF. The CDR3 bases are TGTGCCAGCCGCGAATCGACTACGGGGGACGAGCAGTACTTC.

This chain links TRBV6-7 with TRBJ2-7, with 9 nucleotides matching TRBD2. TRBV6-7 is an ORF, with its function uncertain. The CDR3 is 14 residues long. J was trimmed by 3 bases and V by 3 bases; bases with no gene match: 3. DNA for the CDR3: TGTGCCAGCAGTTATAGCGGGAGAGTCTACGAGCAGTACTTC. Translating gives CASSYSGRVYEQYF.

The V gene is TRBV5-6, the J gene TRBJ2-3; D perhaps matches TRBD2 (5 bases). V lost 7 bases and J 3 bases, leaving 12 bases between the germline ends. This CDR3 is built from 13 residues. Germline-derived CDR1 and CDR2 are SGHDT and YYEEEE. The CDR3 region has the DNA TGTGCCAGCGCCGGGTGGGAGACAGATACGCAGTATTTT. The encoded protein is CASAGWETDTQYF.

The CDR3 DNA is TGTGCCAGCAGCGTAGTCGACAACTCCTACGAGCAGTACTTC. This gives the protein CASSVVDNSYEQYF. The chain links TRBV9 to TRBJ2-7; the D is unclear. V was cut by 0 bases and J by 0 bases, with 7 bases left in between. The germline gives CDR1 SGDLS, CDR2 YYNGEE. The length of the CDR3 is 14 residues.

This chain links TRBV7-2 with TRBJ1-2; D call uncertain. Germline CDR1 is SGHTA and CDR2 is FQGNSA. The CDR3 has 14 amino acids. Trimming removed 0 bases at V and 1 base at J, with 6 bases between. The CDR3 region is CASSLASHNYGYTF. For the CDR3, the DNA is TGTGCCAGCAGCTTAGCCTCACATAACTATGGCTACACCTTC. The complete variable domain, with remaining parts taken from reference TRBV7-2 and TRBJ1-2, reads GAGVSQSPSNKVTEKGKDVELRCDPISGHTALYWYRQSLGQGLEFLIYFQGNSAPDKSGLPSDRFSAERTGGSVSTLTIQRTQQEDSAVYLCASSLASHNYGYTFGSGTRLTVV.

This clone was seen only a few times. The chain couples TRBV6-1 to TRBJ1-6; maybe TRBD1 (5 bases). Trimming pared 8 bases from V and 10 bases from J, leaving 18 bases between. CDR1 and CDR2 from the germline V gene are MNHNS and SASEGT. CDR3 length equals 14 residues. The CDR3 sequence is CASSGGQGYSPLHF. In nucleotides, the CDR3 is TGTGCCAGCTCAGGAGGGCAGGGATACTCACCCCTCCACTTT.

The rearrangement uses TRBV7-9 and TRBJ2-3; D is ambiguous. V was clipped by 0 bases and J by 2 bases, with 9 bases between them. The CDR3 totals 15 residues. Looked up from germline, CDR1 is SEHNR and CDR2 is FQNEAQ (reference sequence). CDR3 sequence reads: CASSLALRSTDTQYF. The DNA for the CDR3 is TGTGCCAGCAGCTTAGCCCTACGATCCACAGATACGCAGTATTTT.

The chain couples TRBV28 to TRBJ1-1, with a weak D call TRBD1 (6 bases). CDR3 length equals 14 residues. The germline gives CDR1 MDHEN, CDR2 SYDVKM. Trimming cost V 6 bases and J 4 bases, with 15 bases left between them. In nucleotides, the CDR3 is TGTGCCAGCAGGTTACAGGGTTCGGGCACTGAAGCTTTCTTT. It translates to CASRLQGSGTEAFF. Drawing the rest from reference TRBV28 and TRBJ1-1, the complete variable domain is DVKVTQSSRYLVKRTGEKVFLECVQDMDHENMFWYRQDPGLGLRLIYFSYDVKMKEKGDIPEGYSVSREKKERFSLILESASTNQTSMYLCASRLQGSGTEAFFGQGTRLTVV.

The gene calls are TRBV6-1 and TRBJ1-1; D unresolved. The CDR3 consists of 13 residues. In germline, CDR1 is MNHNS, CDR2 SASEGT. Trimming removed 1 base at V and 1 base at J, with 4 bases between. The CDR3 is CASSEVKNTEAFF. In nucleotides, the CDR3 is TGTGCCAGCAGTGAAGTCAAGAACACTGAAGCTTTCTTT.

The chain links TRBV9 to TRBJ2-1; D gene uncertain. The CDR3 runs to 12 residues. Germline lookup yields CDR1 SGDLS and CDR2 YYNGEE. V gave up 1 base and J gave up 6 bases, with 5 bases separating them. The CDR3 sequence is CASSVPGNEQFF. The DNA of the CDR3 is TGTGCCAGCAGCGTACCGGGCAATGAGCAGTTCTTC.

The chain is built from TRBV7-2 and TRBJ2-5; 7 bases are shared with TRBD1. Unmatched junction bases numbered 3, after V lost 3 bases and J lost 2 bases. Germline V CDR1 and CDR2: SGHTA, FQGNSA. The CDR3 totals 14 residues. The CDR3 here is CASSLGQPQETQYF. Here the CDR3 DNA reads TGTGCCAGCAGCTTGGGACAGCCGCAAGAGACCCAGTACTTC.

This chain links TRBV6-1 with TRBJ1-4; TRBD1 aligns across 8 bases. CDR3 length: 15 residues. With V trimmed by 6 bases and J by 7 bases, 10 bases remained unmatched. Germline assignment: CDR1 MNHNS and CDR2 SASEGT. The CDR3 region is CASRAGQGLGEKLFF. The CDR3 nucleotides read TGTGCCAGCAGGGCTGGACAGGGTTTGGGTGAAAAACTGTTTTTT.

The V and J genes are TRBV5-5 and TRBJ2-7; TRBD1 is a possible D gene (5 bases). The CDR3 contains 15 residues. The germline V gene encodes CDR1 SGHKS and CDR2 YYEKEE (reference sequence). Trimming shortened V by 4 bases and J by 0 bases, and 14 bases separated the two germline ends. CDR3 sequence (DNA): TGTGCCAGCAGCCAAGAACAGGCCAGCTCCTACGAGCAGTACTTC. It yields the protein CASSQEQASSYEQYF.

In nucleotides, the CDR3 is TGTGCTAGTGGACCCGCGGGGGCCAGCTCCTACAATGAGCAGTTCTTC. It yields the protein CASGPAGASSYNEQFF. J is TRBJ2-1 and V is TRBV12-5; perhaps TRBD2 as D (7 bases). Trimming took off 6 bases at V and 0 bases at J, with 15 bases between the two ends. The CDR3 length is 16 residues. Germline CDR1 LGHNT, CDR2 FRNRAP. The full variable domain, rest sourced from reference TRBV12-5 and TRBJ2-1, is DARVTQTPRHKVTEMGQEVTMRCQPILGHNTVFWYRQTMMQGLELLAYFRNRAPLDDSGMPKDRFSAEMPDATLATLKIQPSEPRDSAVYFCASGPAGASSYNEQFFGPGTRLTVL.

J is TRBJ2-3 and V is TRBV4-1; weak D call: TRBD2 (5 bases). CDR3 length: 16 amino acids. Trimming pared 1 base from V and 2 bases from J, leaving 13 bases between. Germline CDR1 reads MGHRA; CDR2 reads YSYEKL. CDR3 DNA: TGCGCCAGCAGCCAAGGAGTCGGACTTTCCACAGATACGCAGTATTTT. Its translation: CASSQGVGLSTDTQYF.

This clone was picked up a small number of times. The CDR3 here is CASSLEPGTTDTQYF. CDR3 in DNA: TGCGCCAGCAGCTTGGAACCAGGCACCACAGATACGCAGTATTTT. This chain joins TRBV5-1 and TRBJ2-3; no clear D. V gave up 0 bases and J gave up 2 bases, with 10 bases separating them. The germline gives CDR1 SGHRS, CDR2 YFSETQ. The CDR3 has 15 amino acids.

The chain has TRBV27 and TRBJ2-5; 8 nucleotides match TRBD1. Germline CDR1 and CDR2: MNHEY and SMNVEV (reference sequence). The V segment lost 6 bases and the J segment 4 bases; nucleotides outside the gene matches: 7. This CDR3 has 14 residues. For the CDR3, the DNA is TGTGCCAGCAGGAGCCAGGGGGCGGGAGAGACCCAGTACTTC. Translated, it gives CASRSQGAGETQYF.